One sample yielded the 30 T cell receptor beta chains listed below, sequenced in a study of beta chain features in type 1 diabetes. Notes on the study in general: Moderately but significantly shorter TCRB CDR3s were found in Type 1 diabetes patients in all four CD4+ subsets.

The antigens of these receptors remain unknown. TCRB transcripts that were expressed got sequenced, as all of the isolated RNA had been reverse transcribed. TCRdb's copy holds only in-frame clones and misses some; the assay was immunoSEQ multiplex PCR. The sample consists of more than 300,000 clones, around 9.6% of them appearing once. Source material: central memory CD4+ T cells from blood. The receptors come from a man aged 30 to 45 with type 1 diabetes.

The V gene is TRBV28, the J gene TRBJ2-2; 7 nucleotides align to TRBD2. Germline trimming cut 4 bases from V and 6 bases from J; bases unmatched to any gene: 5. This CDR3 is built from 14 residues. The germline CDR1 and CDR2 sequences are MDHEN and SYDVKM. CDR3 sequence reads: CASSWTSVPGELFF. The CDR3 DNA sequence: TGTGCCAGCAGTTGGACTAGTGTTCCCGGGGAGCTGTTTTTT.

This clone has a handful of counts. The chain employs TRBV14 and TRBJ2-7; a possible D gene is TRBD2 (6 bases). The CDR3 spans 14 residues. Germline lookup yields CDR1 SGHDN and CDR2 FVKESK. V gave up 5 bases and J gave up 2 bases, with 13 bases separating them. CDR3 nucleotide sequence: TGTGCCAGCAGCGCCTTACGGGAGACCTACGAGCAGTACTTC. Protein sequence: CASSALRETYEQYF. The whole variable domain, filled in from reference TRBV14 and TRBJ2-7, reads EAGVTQFPSHSVIEKGQTVTLRCDPISGHDNLYWYRRVMGKEIKFLLHFVKESKQDESGMPNNRFLAERTGGTYSTLKVQPAELEDSGVYFCASSALRETYEQYFGPGTRLTVT.

The chain links TRBV11-3 to TRBJ2-1; TRBD2 matches at 7 bases. V lost 5 bases and J lost 7; bases outside the gene matches: 11. The CDR3 totals 15 residues. CDR1 and CDR2 from the germline V gene are SGHNT and YENEEA. In DNA form, the CDR3 reads TGTGCCAGCAGCCCCGGCCGGGAGGATTGGAATGAGCAGTTCTTC. This translates into CASSPGREDWNEQFF.

This clone was counted between two and nine times. The J gene is TRBJ2-6, the V gene TRBV27, with D uncertain. V was trimmed by 2 bases and J by 0 bases, leaving 5 bases between them. The CDR3 runs 15 residues. Germline V gene lookup returns CDR1 MNHEY and CDR2 SMNVEV (reference sequence). The CDR3 coding sequence is TGTGCCAGCAGTTTAGCCCCCTCTGGGGCCAACGTCCTGACTTTC. Its translation is CASSLAPSGANVLTF.

This chain links TRBV15 with TRBJ1-1; D uncertain. The V gene lost 0 bases and the J gene lost 6 bases, with 11 bases spanning the gap. CDR3 length: 14 amino acids. Germline CDR1 is LNHNV and CDR2 is YYDKDF (reference sequence). CDR3 bases: TGTGCCACCAGCAGAGATTGGACCTCTCCTGAAGCTTTCTTT. Translated, it gives CATSRDWTSPEAFF.

This clone was counted many times. V is TRBV19 and J is TRBJ1-4; D is undetermined. Germline V gene lookup returns CDR1 LNHDA and CDR2 SQIVND (reference sequence). V gave up 5 bases and J gave up 6 bases, with 4 bases separating them. The CDR3 spans 11 residues. CDR3 loop: CASSGDEKLFF. For the CDR3, the DNA is TGTGCCAGTAGTGGGGATGAAAAACTGTTTTTT.

In this sample, this clone turned up a few times. The CDR3 protein is CASSLALLTQYF. The CDR3 DNA reads as TGTGCCAGCAGCTTAGCCCTCCTAACGCAGTATTTT. This sequence joins TRBV7-2 and TRBJ2-3; D unresolved. The CDR3 loop spans 12 amino acids. In germline, CDR1 is SGHTA, CDR2 FQGNSA. The V end lost 0 bases, the J end lost 9 bases, and 7 bases lay between the germline ends.

In its sample, this clone was seen a few times. The CDR3 DNA follows: TGTGCCAGCAGTCCTCGGGGCGGGCAAGAGACCCAGTACTTC. Translated: CASSPRGGQETQYF. The genes are TRBV9 and TRBJ2-5, with D perhaps assigned TRBD1 or TRBD2 (5 bases each). This CDR3 is 14 amino acids long. Per germline, CDR1 SGDLS and CDR2 YYNGEE. V was cut by 5 bases and J by 2 bases, with 13 bases left in between.

This clone was seen at least ten times. The V call is TRBV27, the J call TRBJ2-7; D perhaps matches TRBD1 (6 bases). The V end lost 8 bases, the J end lost 6 bases, and 17 bases lay between the germline ends. The CDR3 extends over 13 amino acids. Germline V lookup: CDR1 MNHEY, CDR2 SMNVEV (reference sequence). CDR3 nucleotides: TGTGCCAGCGCACCAGGGGAAAGGGGCGAGCAGTACTTC. This sequence encodes CASAPGERGEQYF.

Comments on this clone: Mismatch with germline at one junction end may stem from a read error. The identical CDR3 is also encoded by other nucleotide sequences in the sample. The chain is built from TRBV5-4 and TRBJ2-2; D unresolved. This CDR3 comprises 12 residues. From germline, CDR1 is SGHNT and CDR2 YYREEE (reference sequence). The CDR3, as DNA: TGCGCCAGCAGCCAACAAAACGGGGAGCTGTTTTTT. Protein product: CASSQQNGELFF.

This clone was found a few times. The CDR3 reads CASSLTGGWDGYTF. CDR3 in DNA: TGTGCCAGCAGTCTGACAGGGGGCTGGGATGGCTACACCTTC. V gene TRBV28 combines with J gene TRBJ1-2, with TRBD1 identical over 10 bases. CDR1 is MDHEN and CDR2 is SYDVKM in the germline V gene. The CDR3 covers 14 residues. The J segment lost 6 bases and the V segment lost 5 bases, leaving 6 bases of the junction unmatched.

The genes are TRBV11-3 and TRBJ2-1, with D possibly being TRBD2 (6 bases). Trimming removed 3 bases at V and 8 bases at J, with 14 bases between. This CDR3 comprises 14 residues. The germline CDR1 and CDR2 sequences are SGHNT and YENEEA. DNA of the CDR3: TGTGCCAGCAGCTTTCGCGGGATGGAGGATGAGCAGTTCTTC. The encoded protein is CASSFRGMEDEQFF.

This clone was seen at least ten times. This chain uses TRBV5-1 with TRBJ2-7, with D possibly called TRBD1 or TRBD2 (5 bases each). Germline V gene sequence: CDR1 SGHRS, CDR2 YFSETQ. The CDR3 has 16 amino acids. The V gene lost 4 bases and the J gene lost 5 bases, with 22 bases spanning the gap. CDR3 sequence (DNA): TGCGCCAGCAGCCGGCTGGGGACCTCGCCTGGCGACGAGCAGTACTTC. It is translated as CASSRLGTSPGDEQYF.

In its sample, this clone was seen many times. V usage is TRBV6-5 and J usage is TRBJ2-7; a possible D gene is TRBD1 (6 bases). V lost 8 bases and J 4 bases, leaving 9 bases between the germline ends. The CDR3 contains 11 residues. CDR1 and CDR2 (germline): MNHEY, SVGAGI. The CDR3 protein is CASGTLYEQYF. In DNA, the CDR3 is TGTGCCAGCGGGACACTGTACGAGCAGTACTTC.

V gene TRBV5-1 combines with J gene TRBJ2-1, with unresolved D. The germline V gene has CDR1 SGHRS and CDR2 YFSETQ. V lost 0 bases to trimming and J lost 0 bases, with 4 bases between them. The CDR3 runs to 14 residues. CDR3 sequence (DNA): TGCGCCAGCAGCTTGGGGAGCTCCTACAATGAGCAGTTCTTC. Residues: CASSLGSSYNEQFF.

This clone has just a few counts. V and J are TRBV19 and TRBJ1-2, with D unclear. This CDR3 has 14 residues. The V gene's germline CDR1 is LNHDA and CDR2 SQIVND (reference sequence). Trimming took off 4 bases at V and 3 bases at J, with 12 bases between the two ends. The CDR3 region has the DNA TGTGCCAGTAGTACCCTCGACCGATACTATGGCTACACCTTC. This translates into CASSTLDRYYGYTF.

The sample holds many counts of this clone. The chain uses TRBV5-6 and TRBJ2-2; no definite D call. Trimming stripped 1 base from V and 7 bases from J, with 17 bases between. The CDR3 is made up of 16 amino acids. From germline, CDR1 is SGHDT and CDR2 YYEEEE. The CDR3 nucleotides read TGTGCCAGCAGCTTGTTAGGTCCCGCACGGCTCGGGGAGCTGTTTTTT. Translating it yields CASSLLGPARLGELFF.

This clone came up a few times. The gene calls are TRBV7-9 and TRBJ1-2, with D possibly matching TRBD1 (5 bases). The CDR3 is 15 residues long. Trimming removed 5 bases at V and 0 bases at J, with 13 bases between. In germline, CDR1 is SEHNR, CDR2 FQNEAQ (reference sequence). For the CDR3, the DNA is TGTGCCAGCAGCCCGAGCACCAGGGCTAACTATGGCTACACCTTC. It encodes CASSPSTRANYGYTF.

Regarding this clone: This CDR3 is also generated by other DNA sequences in the sample. The genes are TRBV6-5 and TRBJ1-1; tentative D call: TRBD1 (6 bases). The CDR3 spans 14 residues. The germline V gene encodes CDR1 MNHEY and CDR2 SVGAGI. Trimming cost V 2 bases and J 2 bases, with 9 bases left between them. CDR3 sequence: CASSYGQLNTEAFF. CDR3 nucleotide sequence: TGTGCCAGCAGTTACGGACAGTTAAACACTGAAGCTTTCTTT.

This sequence joins TRBV2 and TRBJ2-6; D gene unclear. Germline V CDR1 and CDR2: SNHLY, FYNNEI. This CDR3 contains 16 residues. The ends were cut back, 3 bases at V and 1 base at J, with 10 bases in the middle. The DNA for the CDR3 is TGTGCCAGCAGTGATCAACAGCCTTCTGGGGCCAACGTCCTGACTTTC. It codes for CASSDQQPSGANVLTF. Complete variable domain (other parts from reference TRBV2 and TRBJ2-6): EPEVTQTPSHQVTQMGQEVILRCVPISNHLYFYWYRQILGQKVEFLVSFYNNEISEKSEIFDDQFSVERPDGSNFTLKIRSTKLEDSAMYFCASSDQQPSGANVLTFGAGSRLTVL.

The rearrangement links TRBV7-3 to TRBJ2-1, with D unresolved. The V and J ends lost 1 base and 9 bases respectively, with 10 bases between them. CDR1 and CDR2 from the germline V gene are SGHTA and FQGTGA. CDR3 length: 13 residues. This CDR3 is CASSLMVGREQFF. The CDR3 DNA sequence: TGTGCCAGCAGCTTAATGGTGGGCCGTGAGCAGTTCTTC.

This clone showed up just a few times. This chain connects TRBV5-4 to TRBJ2-1; a weak D match, TRBD2 (6 bases). The germline CDR1 and CDR2 sequences are SGHNT and YYREEE (reference sequence). The germline V and J ends were trimmed by 4 bases and 4 bases, with 15 bases remaining between them. The CDR3 totals 15 residues. The CDR3 DNA is TGTGCCAGCAGCCCCTCGGCGGGAATGTACAATGAGCAGTTCTTC. This gives the protein CASSPSAGMYNEQFF.

This chain connects TRBV9 to TRBJ2-7, with D unresolved. The CDR3 extends over 13 amino acids. Looked up from germline, CDR1 is SGDLS and CDR2 is YYNGEE. The V end lost 5 bases, the J end lost 3 bases, and 12 bases lay between the germline ends. The CDR3 is CASRTAFHYEQYF. For the CDR3, the DNA is TGTGCCAGCAGAACAGCCTTTCACTACGAGCAGTACTTC.

This clone appeared a few times. This chain links TRBV11-2 with TRBJ2-3; 7 bases map to TRBD2. Looked up from germline, CDR1 is SGHAT and CDR2 is FQNNGV. V gave up 3 bases and J gave up 10 bases; unmatched junction bases: 16. The CDR3 spans 16 residues. The CDR3: CASSFMGGSTDRSQYF. The DNA of the CDR3 is TGTGCCAGCAGCTTTATGGGCGGGAGTACCGATCGATCGCAGTATTTT.

As to this clone: An end of the junction differs from the germline gene, which may be a read error. The gene calls are TRBV27 and TRBJ2-7; 8 bases are shared with TRBD2. This CDR3 is built from 12 residues. Germline CDR1 is MNHEY and CDR2 is SMNVEV (reference sequence). This chain's CDR3 is CASSLLPSGSDF. CDR3 DNA: TGTGCCAGCAGTTTATTACCCAGCGGGAGTGACTTC.

Many counts were recorded for this clone. The V gene is TRBV13, the J gene TRBJ2-6; D ambiguous. The CDR3 runs 14 residues. Looked up from germline, CDR1 is PRHDT and CDR2 is FYEKMQ (reference sequence). The V end lost 4 bases, the J end lost 4 bases, and 8 bases lay between the germline ends. CDR3 DNA: TGTGCCAGCAGCTCAACTTGGGGGGCCAACGTCCTGACTTTC. As protein: CASSSTWGANVLTF. Using reference TRBV13 and TRBJ2-6 for the parts outside the CDR3, the full variable domain is AAGVIQSPRHLIKEKRETATLKCYPIPRHDTVYWYQQGPGQDPQFLISFYEKMQSDKGSIPDRFSAQQFSDYHSELNMSSLELGDSALYFCASSSTWGANVLTFGAGSRLTVL.

The chain links TRBV7-2 to TRBJ1-6, with unresolved D. The V gene's germline CDR1 is SGHTA and CDR2 FQGNSA. Between the trimmed V and J ends, which lost 7 bases and 7 bases, there was a span of 11 bases. The CDR3 totals 13 residues. CDR3 in DNA: TGTGCCAGCAACCCGGACCTCAATTCACCCCTCCACTTT. It codes for CASNPDLNSPLHF.

This clone was observed many times. Distinct nucleotide sequences in the sample also encode this CDR3. The CDR3 region has the DNA TGTGCCAGCAGCCCAACACGAGAGACCCAGTACTTC. Protein: CASSPTRETQYF. The chain uses TRBV7-2 and TRBJ2-5, with D uncertain. V dropped 5 bases and J dropped 4 bases, with 8 bases sitting between them. Germline CDR1 and CDR2: SGHTA and FQGNSA. The CDR3 covers 12 residues.

The genes are TRBV7-9 and TRBJ1-1; TRBD1 agrees at 7 bases. Germline V CDR1 and CDR2: SEHNR, FQNEAQ (reference sequence). CDR3 size: 16 residues. The junction had 16 bases not matched to a gene; V was cut back by 6 bases and J by 6 bases. The CDR3 DNA reads TGTGCCAGCAGACCCATGACATTTACAGGGGAACCTGAAGCTTTCTTT. Translation gives CASRPMTFTGEPEAFF.

The sample holds many counts of this clone. J is TRBJ2-1 and V is TRBV11-3; 11 bases agree with TRBD2. CDR1 and CDR2 (germline): SGHNT, YENEEA. The CDR3 sequence is 15 residues long. V lost 2 bases to trimming and J lost 7 bases; unmatched junction nucleotides: 4. The DNA for the CDR3 is TGTGCCAGCAGCTTACAGACTAGCGGGGTAAATGAGCAGTTCTTC. This translates into CASSLQTSGVNEQFF.